This is a list of T cell receptor beta chains from one sample in a study of spatial heterogeneity in lung cancer. TCRdb processed the 5' RACE reads anew with MiXCR; each CDR3 protein has one entry. Here the sample spans 700 to 850 distinct CDR3 sequences, about 9.3% being singletons. The sample in question was lung tumor tissue, obtained at surgery. These receptors all stem from a male donor with early-stage non-small cell lung cancer. Each CDR3 is given with its conserved first and last residue. A D gene is named only where the DNA matches it firmly. Some rows have no size entry. The others give once, few or many, or a class for an expanded clone.

>TRBD1|TRBV6-6|-|TRBJ1-5
CASSWTGSDQPQHF
TGTGCCAGCAGTTGGACAGGGTCGGATCAGCCCCAGCATTTT
>-|TRBV4-3|large|TRBJ1-4
CASSQARADEKLFF
TGCGCCAGCAGCCAAGCGAGGGCGGATGAAAAACTGTTTTTT
>-|TRBV7-2|large|TRBJ2-3
CASSLVGASTDTQYF
TGTGCCAGCAGCTTAGTCGGCGCGAGCACAGATACGCAGTATTTT
>TRBD1|TRBV24-1|-|TRBJ2-5
CATSDVTGEETQYF
TGTGCCACCAGTGATGTTACAGGGGAAGAGACCCAGTACTTC
>TRBD2|TRBV7-2|medium-sized|TRBJ2-3
CASSLMVGTSGSTQYF
TGTGCCAGCAGCTTAATGGTGGGGACTAGCGGGAGTACGCAGTATTTT
>-|TRBV18|-|TRBJ2-2
CASSPQGINTGELFF
TGTGCCAGCTCACCACAGGGGATAAACACCGGGGAGCTGTTTTTT
>TRBD2|TRBV27|-|TRBJ2-5
CASGEGLAGLQETQYF
TGTGCCAGCGGGGAAGGACTAGCGGGCTTGCAAGAGACCCAGTACTTC
>-|TRBV27|medium-sized|TRBJ2-2
CASLPGGNLGTGELFF
TGTGCCAGCCTCCCCGGCGGGAATTTGGGAACCGGGGAGCTGTTTTTT
>-|TRBV13|large|TRBJ2-5
CASSFSLGPQETQYF
TGTGCCAGCAGTTTCTCGCTTGGACCCCAAGAGACCCAGTACTTC
>TRBD2|TRBV6-5|medium-sized|TRBJ2-3
CASSYSIAGGPNTQYF
TGTGCCAGCAGTTACTCGATAGCGGGAGGGCCAAATACGCAGTATTTT
>-|TRBV5-1|medium-sized|TRBJ2-5
CASRVREETQYF
TGCGCCAGCAGGGTCAGGGAAGAGACCCAGTACTTC
>-|TRBV28|-|TRBJ1-1
CASSLKGVVLFTEAFF
TGTGCCAGCAGTTTAAAGGGCGTGGTCCTTTTCACTGAAGCTTTCTTT
>-|TRBV25-1|large|TRBJ2-7
CASSELTGKGSYEQYF
TGTGCCAGCAGTGAATTGACGGGGAAAGGGTCCTACGAGCAGTACTTC
>TRBD1|TRBV5-1|medium-sized|TRBJ2-2
CASSLGIAGTGSTGELFF
TGCGCCAGCAGCTTGGGTATCGCCGGGACAGGGAGTACCGGGGAGCTGTTTTTT
>-|TRBV29-1|medium-sized|TRBJ2-3
CSVLTGKGTDTQYF
TGCAGCGTCCTCACAGGGAAGGGCACAGATACGCAGTATTTT
>-|TRBV29-1|medium-sized|TRBJ2-7
CSVDVGLGEQYF
TGCAGCGTTGACGTTGGGCTAGGCGAGCAGTACTTC
>-|TRBV7-6|large|TRBJ1-2
CASSFGAGVGYTF
TGTGCCAGCAGCTTTGGGGCTGGGGTAGGCTACACCTTC
>TRBD1|TRBV29-1|large|TRBJ2-2
CSVVGRQGNTGELFF
TGCAGCGTTGTCGGGCGACAGGGTAACACCGGGGAGCTGTTTTTT
>TRBD2|TRBV5-4|large|TRBJ2-2
CASSPPDRGTRDTGELFF
TGTGCCAGCAGCCCCCCAGATCGGGGGACTAGAGACACCGGGGAGCTGTTTTTT
>-|TRBV7-3|large|TRBJ2-5
CASSLSGAETQYF
TGTGCCAGCAGCTTAAGCGGAGCGGAGACCCAGTACTTC
>TRBD2|TRBV20-1|-|TRBJ2-3
CSARDLSGSPDTQYF
TGCAGTGCTAGAGATCTTAGCGGGAGCCCAGATACGCAGTATTTT
>-|TRBV7-2|medium-sized|TRBJ2-5
CASSLSVQSQETQYF
TGTGCCAGCAGCTTAAGCGTCCAGTCCCAAGAGACCCAGTACTTC
>-|TRBV18|few|TRBJ2-7
CASSPGGSEQYF
TGTGCCAGCTCACCCGGGGGTAGCGAGCAGTACTTC
>TRBD2|TRBV30|medium-sized|TRBJ2-3
CAWSPLAGGPSEDTQYF
TGTGCCTGGAGTCCCCTAGCGGGAGGCCCGAGCGAGGATACGCAGTATTTT
>-|TRBV7-2|few|TRBJ1-5
CASSPTGSWRTGNQPQHF
TGTGCCAGCAGCCCGACAGGTTCTTGGAGGACCGGCAATCAGCCCCAGCATTTT
>-|TRBV6-1|-|TRBJ1-3
CASRLGRSSGNTIYF
TGTGCCAGCAGACTTGGACGGAGCTCTGGAAACACCATATATTTT
>-|TRBV28|medium-sized|TRBJ1-1
CASSSMGREAFF
TGTGCCAGCAGTTCCATGGGGCGGGAAGCTTTCTTT
>TRBD1|TRBV6-2/TRBV6-3|-|TRBJ1-2
CASSRPGTANYGYTF
TGTGCCAGCAGTCGCCCCGGGACAGCGAACTATGGCTACACCTTC
>TRBD1|TRBV7-9|large|TRBJ2-2
CASSLRQGVNTGELFF
TGTGCCAGCAGCTTACGACAGGGGGTTAACACCGGGGAGCTGTTTTTT
>-|TRBV5-6|large|TRBJ2-7
CASSLRTRSYEQYF
TGTGCCAGCAGCTTGAGGACCCGCTCCTACGAGCAGTACTTC